The present TCR beta chain was sequenced within a study of T cell repertoires in cytomegalovirus infection. Using its own MiXCR run on the reads, TCRdb lists one record per CDR3 protein. This sample has about 360,000 distinct CDR3 sequences; 15% to 20% occur once, and the top ten carry roughly 8.7%. The receptor's source is a human donor in good health (CMV status not recorded). Some clones in this sample may be carry-over from other donors' samples. The specimen was PBMCs.

The CDR3 spells CASSLTGALNTEAFF. DNA of the CDR3: TGCGCCAGCAGCTTGACAGGAGCGTTGAACACTGAAGCTTTCTTT. The chain joins TRBV5-1 to TRBJ1-1, with D perhaps matching TRBD1 (5 bases). The germline V and J ends were trimmed by 1 base and 0 bases, with 10 bases remaining between them. CDR3 size: 15 residues. Germline CDR1 and CDR2: SGHRS and YFSETQ.